The source of this T cell receptor (beta chain) is a study of OX40 agonist ivuxolimab in advanced cancers. Regarding this clone: Its antigen is currently unknown.

This CDR3 has 13 residues. V lost 5 bases to trimming and J lost 2 bases, with 8 bases between them. Germline CDR1 reads SNHLY; CDR2 reads FYNNEI. Study-level points and caveats: More expanded clones were seen, on average, in CD8+ T cells than in CD4+. Some nonresponders also had low normalized T-cell clonal expansion.

Using immunoSEQ multiplex PCR, the repertoire was profiled, and TCRdb retains in-frame clones only, with some absent. The data show 70,000 to 85,000 clones, approximately 95% seen once. The clonotype was recovered from an adult with an advanced solid tumor such as melanoma, head and neck, liver or kidney cancer. The material sequenced was CD4+ or CD8+ T cells sorted from blood, taken in a trial of the OX40 agonist ivuxolimab. The V and J genes are TRBV2 and TRBJ2-3; D remains unclear. CDR3 bases: TGTGCCAGCAGTTACAGACTCACAGATACGCAGTATTTT. It yields the protein CASSYRLTDTQYF.